Presented here are 20 T cell receptor beta chains from one specimen sequenced in a study of cytomegalovirus exposure and HLA in healthy donors. 60 Vbeta and 13 Jbeta primers were used in PCR. Produced via immunoSEQ multiplex PCR; TCRdb's table is partial and in-frame only. Of roughly 130,000 clones listed, approximately 80% were seen once; the top ten hold about 0.63%. The source material was PBMCs. Receptors were obtained from a young man in good health and CMV-seronegative.

The rearrangement links TRBV7-6 to TRBJ2-5; 10 nucleotides match TRBD2. This CDR3 is built from 16 residues. Germline CDR1 and CDR2: SGHVS and FNYEAQ. J was trimmed by 5 bases and V by 1 base; bases with no gene match: 7. The CDR3: CASSLGSGGARETQYF. CDR3 nucleotides: TGTGCCAGCAGCTTAGGGAGCGGGGGGGCCCGGGAGACCCAGTACTTC.

The chain couples TRBV12-5 to TRBJ2-1; tentative D call: TRBD2 (7 bases). The germline gives CDR1 LGHNT, CDR2 FRNRAP. This CDR3 is built from 14 residues. Trimming took 9 bases from V and 0 from J, leaving 12 bases between them. The CDR3 is CASLGGHSYNEQFF. The CDR3 DNA is TGTGCTAGCCTCGGGGGGCACTCCTACAATGAGCAGTTCTTC.

The chain uses TRBV19 and TRBJ1-6; tentative D call: TRBD1 (5 bases). This CDR3 is built from 14 residues. Germline loops: CDR1 LNHDA, CDR2 SQIVND (reference sequence). V shed 6 bases and J shed 5 bases, with 11 bases lying between them. CDR3 residues: CASRGGVNNSPLHF. CDR3 DNA: TGTGCCAGTAGGGGGGGGGTGAATAATTCACCCCTCCACTTT.

This chain uses TRBV10-1 with TRBJ2-7, with TRBD1 matching over 10 bases. From germline, CDR1 is WNHNN and CDR2 SYGVQD (reference sequence). The ends lost 3 bases at V and 1 base at J; junction bases unmatched: 6. This CDR3 contains 16 residues. The CDR3 DNA reads TGCGCCAGCAGTGAATTTGGACAGGGGGTGTCCTACGAGCAGTACTTC. Amino acid sequence: CASSEFGQGVSYEQYF.

The V call is TRBV28, the J call TRBJ1-1, with D tentatively TRBD1 (5 bases). This CDR3 contains 16 residues. Germline V gene sequence: CDR1 MDHEN, CDR2 SYDVKM. V was cut by 8 bases and J by 2 bases, with 21 bases left in between. CDR3 loop: CASLPSGLADNTEAFF. As DNA, the CDR3 is TGTGCCAGCCTCCCCTCAGGGTTGGCCGACAACACTGAAGCTTTCTTT.

This rearrangement joins TRBV29-1 to TRBJ2-3; 9 bases agree with TRBD2. The germline V gene has CDR1 SQVTM and CDR2 ANQGSEA. The length of the CDR3 is 17 residues. After removal of 7 bases from V and 3 bases from J, the junction contained 17 bases not matched to a gene. In nucleotides, the CDR3 is TGCAGCGGCCGATCCCTTGGCGGGAGGGGGGGGACAGATACGCAGTATTTT. It codes for CSGRSLGGRGGTDTQYF.

This clone was seen a single time. The V gene is TRBV7-2, the J gene TRBJ1-1; D remains unclear. CDR1 is SGHTA and CDR2 is FQGNSA in the germline V gene. This CDR3 has 14 residues. Deletions cut 0 bases from V and 4 bases from J, with 9 bases between. DNA for the CDR3: TGTGCCAGCAGCTTAGCGTTAACGGGCACTGAAGCTTTCTTT. It translates to CASSLALTGTEAFF.

The chain employs TRBV25-1 and TRBJ1-3; no clear D gene. The germline CDR1 and CDR2 sequences are MGHDK and SYGVNS. With 0 bases removed from V and 0 bases from J, the gap between germline ends came to 3 bases. The CDR3 totals 14 residues. Here the CDR3 DNA reads TGTGCCAGCAGTGAATACTCCTCTGGAAACACCATATATTTT. Encoded protein: CASSEYSSGNTIYF.

This chain connects TRBV28 to TRBJ1-2, with 8 nucleotides matching TRBD1. This CDR3 is 15 amino acids long. Germline V lookup: CDR1 MDHEN, CDR2 SYDVKM. V was pared by 5 bases and J by 2 bases, with 7 bases of the junction left unmatched. CDR3: CASSPEDRENYGYTF. CDR3 sequence (DNA): TGTGCCAGCAGTCCAGAGGACAGGGAGAACTATGGCTACACCTTC.

The chain links TRBV25-1 to TRBJ1-1; D unclear. Germline assignment: CDR1 MGHDK and CDR2 SYGVNS. V was pared by 4 bases and J by 3 bases, with 12 bases between. The CDR3 contains 14 residues. The CDR3 DNA reads as TGTGCCAGCAGTGCACGGGGATTACACACTGAAGCTTTCTTT. Protein sequence: CASSARGLHTEAFF. Supplemented by reference TRBV25-1 and TRBJ1-1, the full variable domain reads EADIYQTPRYLVIGTGKKITLECSQTMGHDKMYWYQQDPGMELHLIHYSYGVNSTEKGDLSSESTVSRIRTEHFPLTLESARPSHTSQYLCASSARGLHTEAFFGQGTRLTVV.

J is TRBJ2-2 and V is TRBV5-6, with TRBD1 matching over 7 bases. CDR1 is SGHDT, CDR2 YYEEEE, per germline. The V and J ends lost 4 bases and 7 bases, in that order; junction bases with no gene match: 4. CDR3 size: 13 residues. The CDR3 spells CASSTGDLGELFF. The CDR3 DNA reads as TGTGCCAGCAGCACAGGGGATCTCGGGGAGCTGTTTTTT.

J is TRBJ2-5 and V is TRBV9; possibly TRBD1 for D (7 bases). Germline V lookup: CDR1 SGDLS, CDR2 YYNGEE. The V and J ends lost 0 bases and 4 bases respectively, with 16 bases between them. This CDR3 is 16 amino acids long. The CDR3 spells CASSVDGGGNGETQYF. Here the CDR3 DNA reads TGTGCCAGCAGCGTAGATGGAGGGGGCAACGGAGAGACCCAGTACTTC.

The V call is TRBV14, the J call TRBJ1-5, with D hard to call. The germline V gene encodes CDR1 SGHDN and CDR2 FVKESK. Trimming removed 4 bases at V and 4 bases at J, with 11 bases between. CDR3 length: 14 residues. In DNA, the CDR3 is TGTGCCAGCAGCCGCGTTGGTCGGAATCAGCCCCAGCATTTT. Encoded protein: CASSRVGRNQPQHF.

The chain couples TRBV6-6 to TRBJ2-7; D is perhaps TRBD2 (6 bases). V shed 5 bases and J shed 2 bases, with 16 bases lying between them. This CDR3 comprises 15 residues. Germline-derived CDR1 and CDR2 are MNHNY and SVGAGI (reference sequence). DNA of the CDR3: TGTGCCAGCAGTCCCACCTCGCGGGACGCCTACGAGCAGTACTTC. This gives the protein CASSPTSRDAYEQYF.

CDR3 in amino acids: CASSAPGGLRGYTF. In nucleotides, the CDR3 is TGTGCCAGCAGTGCTCCCGGGGGATTAAGGGGCTACACCTTC. V gene TRBV25-1 combines with J gene TRBJ1-2; D perhaps matches TRBD1 (5 bases). The CDR3 loop spans 14 amino acids. Trimming pared 4 bases from V and 8 bases from J, leaving 17 bases between. From germline, CDR1 is MGHDK and CDR2 SYGVNS.

This clone was seen only once. This chain uses TRBV19 with TRBJ1-5; D possibly corresponds to TRBD1 (5 bases). From germline, CDR1 is LNHDA and CDR2 SQIVND (reference sequence). V lost 5 bases, J lost 2 bases, and 22 bases lay in between. The CDR3 has 18 residues. The CDR3 coding sequence is TGTGCCAGTAGTCTTATGGACGCGGGGGTTGGTGGCAATCAGCCCCAGCATTTT. Protein: CASSLMDAGVGGNQPQHF.

This sequence joins TRBV6-4 and TRBJ2-2, with D unresolved. Trimming removed 1 base at V and 7 bases at J, with 10 bases between. Germline CDR1 reads MRHNA; CDR2 reads SNTAGT. This CDR3 region has 14 residues. CDR3 in DNA: TGTGCCAGCAGTGACTTAAGAGAAAGCGGGGAGCTGTTTTTT. Translating gives CASSDLRESGELFF.

The rearrangement joins TRBV7-6 to TRBJ1-3; D remains ambiguous. In germline, CDR1 is SGHVS, CDR2 FNYEAQ. V was cut by 1 base and J by 0 bases, with 10 bases left in between. This CDR3 is 16 amino acids long. Written as DNA, the CDR3 is TGTGCCAGCAGCTTAGGAGCAACCAACTCTGGAAACACCATATATTTT. The encoded protein is CASSLGATNSGNTIYF.

This clone was detected only a few times. The chain employs TRBV25-1 and TRBJ1-1; no reliable D call. This CDR3 is built from 15 residues. Germline V gene data show CDR1 as MGHDK and CDR2 as SYGVNS. V gave up 1 base and J gave up 4 bases, with 13 bases separating them. The CDR3 reads CASSELPGSVTEAFF. As DNA, the CDR3 is TGTGCCAGCAGTGAATTACCGGGATCGGTCACTGAAGCTTTCTTT.

This sequence joins TRBV30 and TRBJ1-2, with 7 bases aligning to TRBD1. J lost 5 bases, V lost 3 bases, and 15 bases had no gene match. CDR1 is GTSNPN and CDR2 is SVGIG in the germline V gene (reference sequence). The CDR3 sequence is 16 residues long. CDR3 DNA sequence: TGTGCCTGGAGCCGACCATGGAACGACAGGGATTATGGCTACACCTTC. This codes for CAWSRPWNDRDYGYTF. Supplemented by reference TRBV30 and TRBJ1-2, the full variable domain reads SQTIHQWPATLVQPVGSPLSLECTVEGTSNPNLYWYRQAAGRGLQLLFYSVGIGQISSEVPQNLSASRPQDRQFILSSKKLLLSDSGFYLCAWSRPWNDRDYGYTFGSGTRLTVV.